A selection of T cell receptor beta chains follows, all from one sample in a study of Ad26.COV2.S vaccination and SARS-CoV-2 variants. Data came from immunoSEQ multiplex PCR; TCRdb stores just in-frame clones and leaves some out. Of 350,000 to 500,000 clones in the sample, roughly 90% were seen once. The source was peripheral blood, collected in a trial of Ad26.COV2.S vaccine versus placebo. The receptors originated from a person aged 18-60 years who received the Ad26.COV2.S COVID-19 vaccine or a placebo. The CDR3 runs from the conserved cysteine through the conserved F or W. D genes are given only for firm matches. Part of the rows lack a size; the others show once, few, many or a class for expanded clones.

>TRBD1|-|TRBJ2-1|TRBV5-1
CASSLPLRDPRTGKLNEQFF
TGCGCCAGCAGCTTGCCCCTACGTGACCCAAGGACAGGGAAATTAAATGAGCAGTTCTTC
>-|-|TRBJ1-6|TRBV19
CASSIVQSNSPLHF
TGTGCCAGTAGTATCGTTCAGTCTAATTCACCCCTCCACTTT
>-|-|TRBJ2-3|TRBV29-1
CSVATATRDTQYF
TGCAGCGTTGCCACAGCCACACGAGATACGCAGTATTTT
>-|-|TRBJ2-1|TRBV12-1
CASSFAIGLAASYNEQFF
TGTGCCAGCAGCTTTGCGATTGGACTAGCGGCATCCTACAATGAGCAGTTCTTC
>-|-|TRBJ2-1|TRBV7-3
CASSPSGPYNEQFF
TGTGCCAGCAGCCCCAGCGGTCCGTACAATGAGCAGTTCTTC
>TRBD2|-|TRBJ2-1|TRBV11-2
CASRDPTSGNSEQFF
TGTGCCAGCAGAGACCCGACTAGCGGAAACTCTGAGCAGTTCTTC
>-|-|TRBJ2-3|TRBV19
CASSIRERGDTQYF
TGTGCCAGTAGTATTCGGGAGCGTGGAGATACGCAGTATTTT
>TRBD2|-|TRBJ2-3|TRBV7-3
CASSREPGLASDTQYF
TGTGCCAGCAGCCGTGAGCCTGGACTAGCGTCAGATACGCAGTATTTT
>-|-|TRBJ2-5|TRBV6-2/TRBV6-3
CASSYVVVRPIVETQYF
TGTGCCAGCAGTTATGTTGTGGTTCGGCCAATTGTAGAGACCCAGTACTTC
>-|-|TRBJ2-5|TRBV3-1/TRBV3-2
CASSQGGGSDQETQYF
TGTGCCAGCAGCCAAGGGGGTGGGTCAGATCAAGAGACCCAGTACTTC
>TRBD2|-|TRBJ2-7|TRBV6-5
CASTNLAGENYEQYF
TGTGCCAGCACAAACCTAGCGGGAGAGAACTACGAGCAGTACTTC
>TRBD1|-|TRBJ1-2|TRBV7-2
CASTPTGDYGYTF
TGTGCCAGCACCCCGACAGGGGACTATGGCTACACCTTC
>-|-|TRBJ2-7|TRBV7-9
CASSPTSGGAVYFYEQYF
TGTGCCAGCAGCCCTACTAGTGGCGGGGCGGTTTATTTTTACGAGCAGTACTTC
>TRBD1|-|TRBJ1-1|TRBV30
CAWNRGSGTEAFF
TGTGCCTGGAACAGGGGAAGTGGCACTGAAGCTTTCTTT
>-|-|TRBJ2-7|TRBV6-1
CASSEGNWGYEQYF
TGTGCCAGCAGTGAAGGCAATTGGGGGTACGAGCAGTACTTC
>-|-|TRBJ2-3|TRBV5-5
CASRTNLAYRSDTQYF
TGTGCCAGCCGGACCAACTTAGCGTATAGATCAGATACGCAGTATTTT
>-|-|TRBJ2-5|TRBV5-8
CASSPYFGDGQETQYF
TGTGCCAGCAGCCCCTATTTCGGGGACGGGCAAGAGACCCAGTACTTC
>-|-|TRBJ1-2|TRBV3-1/TRBV3-2
CASSQVVGGYTF
TGTGCCAGCAGCCAAGTAGTGGGGGGCTACACCTTC
>-|once|TRBJ1-5|TRBV24-1
CATSDATNQPQHF
TGTGCCACCAGTGATGCAACAAATCAGCCCCAGCATTTT
>-|-|TRBJ1-2|TRBV10-3
CAISESNAGKRYTF
TGTGCCATCAGTGAGTCGAACGCCGGGAAGCGCTACACCTTC
>-|-|TRBJ2-1|TRBV5-4
CASSLDGISSYNEQFF
TGTGCCAGCAGCTTGGATGGAATAAGCTCCTACAATGAGCAGTTCTTC
>-|-|TRBJ1-3|TRBV30
CAWRTIGDTIYF
TGTGCCTGGAGGACCATCGGGGACACCATATATTTT
>-|-|TRBJ2-4|TRBV7-2
CASSPSGHKNIQYF
TGTGCCAGCAGCCCTTCGGGCCACAAAAACATTCAGTACTTC
>TRBD2|-|TRBJ2-1|TRBV4-3
CASSQGLARYNEQFF
TGCGCCAGCAGCCAGGGACTAGCGAGATACAATGAGCAGTTCTTC
>-|once|TRBJ1-3|TRBV13
CASSLRPGGLSGNTIYF
TGTGCCAGCAGCTTACGCCCGGGAGGCCTGTCGGGAAACACCATATATTTT
>-|-|TRBJ1-3|TRBV27
CASSLRGAGAGNTIYF
TGTGCCAGCAGTTTACGGGGTGCAGGCGCGGGAAACACCATATATTTT
>TRBD1|-|TRBJ1-4|TRBV5-1
CASSTTGQENEKLFF
TGCGCCAGCAGCACAACGGGACAGGAGAATGAAAAACTGTTTTTT
>-|-|TRBJ2-7|TRBV18
CASSPNPSRGYEQYF
TGTGCCAGCTCACCAAACCCTTCCAGGGGCTACGAGCAGTACTTC
>TRBD1|-|TRBJ2-3|TRBV11-3
CASSLRPGTGLDTQYF
TGTGCCAGCAGCTTAAGACCCGGGACAGGGTTAGATACGCAGTATTTT
>-|-|TRBJ1-6|TRBV28
CASSLRYNSPLHF
TGTGCCAGCAGTTTGAGGTACAATTCACCCCTCCACTTT
>-|-|TRBJ2-2|TRBV11-1
CASSLVGRGGGELFF
TGTGCCAGCAGCTTAGTAGGCAGGGGAGGCGGGGAGCTGTTTTTT
>-|-|TRBJ2-7|TRBV19
CASSISSSSVYEQYF
TGTGCCAGTAGTATATCAAGTAGCAGCGTCTACGAGCAGTACTTC
>TRBD2|-|TRBJ2-3|TRBV4-1
CASSQEGGDWYYSTDTQYF
TGCGCCAGCAGCCAAGAGGGGGGGGACTGGTATTATAGCACAGATACGCAGTATTTT
>-|-|TRBJ1-2|TRBV7-6
CASILFTIFQGCGGRDYGYTF
TGTGCCAGCATCCTATTTACTATTTTTCAGGGCTGTGGAGGTAGGGACTATGGCTACACCTTC
>-|-|TRBJ2-1|TRBV19
CASSIYSNNEQFF
TGTGCCAGTAGTATTTACAGCAACAATGAGCAGTTCTTC
>TRBD1|-|TRBJ1-4|TRBV5-8
CASSWDRGTEKLFF
TGTGCCAGCAGCTGGGACAGGGGTACCGAAAAACTGTTTTTT
>-|-|TRBJ1-2|TRBV18
CASSPPGYSNGYTF
TGTGCCAGCTCACCACCAGGGTATAGCAATGGCTACACCTTC
>-|-|TRBJ1-1|TRBV4-3
CASSQDGAIKTTEAFF
TGCGCCAGCAGCCAAGATGGGGCAATCAAAACGACTGAAGCTTTCTTT
>-|-|TRBJ1-2|TRBV10-3
CAISVSGGYTF
TGTGCCATCAGTGTGTCGGGGGGCTACACCTTC
>-|-|TRBJ1-2|TRBV4-3
CASSPSGWGLYYGYTF
TGCGCCAGCAGCCCTAGCGGCTGGGGGCTTTACTATGGCTACACCTTC
>TRBD2|-|TRBJ2-3|TRBV10-3
CAISVGLAKTDTQYF
TGTGCCATCAGTGTGGGACTAGCGAAAACAGATACGCAGTATTTT
>-|-|TRBJ2-3|TRBV5-6
CASSLGGFDTQYF
TGTGCCAGCAGCCTTGGGGGGTTTGATACGCAGTATTTT
>-|-|TRBJ2-1|TRBV4-3
CASSQAVGLSYNEQFF
TGCGCCAGCAGCCAGGCTGTGGGACTTTCCTACAATGAGCAGTTCTTC
>-|-|TRBJ2-1|TRBV7-6
CASSRMVGYNEQFF
TGTGCCAGCAGCAGAATGGTGGGCTACAATGAGCAGTTCTTC
>-|-|TRBJ2-7|TRBV6-5
CASSNSGSGAYEQYF
TGTGCCAGCAGCAATTCGGGGTCCGGGGCCTACGAGCAGTACTTC
>-|-|TRBJ2-3|TRBV30
CAWSGGGDTQYF
TGTGCCTGGAGTGGTGGGGGGGATACGCAGTATTTT
>TRBD1|-|TRBJ2-5|TRBV2
CASRERTGGLETQYF
TGTGCCAGCAGGGAACGGACAGGGGGCCTCGAGACCCAGTACTTC
>TRBD1|-|TRBJ1-5|TRBV28
CASSLRNRGNQPQHF
TGTGCCAGCAGTTTGAGAAACAGGGGGAATCAGCCCCAGCATTTT
>TRBD2|-|TRBJ2-7|TRBV6-5
CASTPSGMGSYEQYF
TGTGCCAGCACTCCTAGCGGGATGGGGTCCTACGAGCAGTACTTC
>TRBD1|-|TRBJ2-7|TRBV7-9
CASSLGQGGSTALYEQYF
TGTGCCAGCAGTTTAGGACAGGGCGGCTCCACCGCACTCTACGAGCAGTACTTC
>-|-|TRBJ1-2|TRBV7-6
CASSLTVQGGYTF
TGTGCCAGCAGCTTAACCGTGCAGGGTGGCTACACCTTC
>TRBD1|-|TRBJ1-2|TRBV4-3
CASSQDRGPGYGYTF
TGCGCCAGCAGCCAAGACAGGGGGCCGGGATATGGCTACACCTTC
>-|-|TRBJ2-3|TRBV7-9
CASTYLAVLGTLSSDTQYF
TGTGCCAGCACCTATTTGGCAGTGTTAGGGACACTATCTTCAGATACGCAGTATTTT
>-|-|TRBJ2-3|TRBV13
CASTDPVNTDTQYF
TGTGCCAGCACCGACCCGGTTAACACAGATACGCAGTATTTT